A selection of T cell receptor beta chains follows, all from one sample in a study of Ad26.COV2.S vaccination and SARS-CoV-2 variants. Profiled with immunoSEQ multiplex PCR; TCRdb holds only in-frame clones, not every one. The sample contains about 500,000 clones, nearly 90% of which appear only once. Sequencing used peripheral blood, obtained in a trial of Ad26.COV2.S vaccine versus placebo. The receptors were gathered from a person aged 18-65 years who received the Ad26.COV2.S COVID-19 vaccine or a placebo. The CDR3 runs from the conserved cysteine through the conserved F or W. Fields, in order: clone size, J gene, D gene, V gene, CDR3 protein, CDR3 DNA. The D gene is left open where the match is weak. Expanded clones get a size class; other rows say once, few or many, or leave the size out.

abundance: NA
j_gene: TRBJ1-1
d_gene: NA
v_gene: TRBV4-2
CDR3aa: CASSHQGLQLEAFF
CDR3nt: TGTGCCAGCAGCCACCAGGGTTTACAGCTTGAAGCTTTCTTT

abundance: NA
j_gene: TRBJ1-4
d_gene: NA
v_gene: TRBV6-5
CDR3aa: CASLRSGVGNEKLFF
CDR3nt: TGTGCCAGCCTAAGATCGGGGGTAGGGAATGAAAAACTGTTTTTT

abundance: NA
j_gene: TRBJ2-5
d_gene: TRBD2
v_gene: TRBV5-1
CDR3aa: CASSPRTSGGQETQYF
CDR3nt: TGCGCCAGCAGCCCGAGGACTAGCGGGGGCCAAGAGACCCAGTACTTC

abundance: NA
j_gene: TRBJ1-2
d_gene: NA
v_gene: TRBV28
CDR3aa: CASSPWQGGYYGYTF
CDR3nt: TGTGCCAGCAGTCCCTGGCAGGGTGGGTACTATGGCTACACCTTC

abundance: NA
j_gene: TRBJ2-5
d_gene: NA
v_gene: TRBV5-1
CDR3aa: CASSPGFSQETQYF
CDR3nt: TGCGCCAGCAGCCCGGGGTTTTCACAAGAGACCCAGTACTTC

abundance: NA
j_gene: TRBJ2-3
d_gene: NA
v_gene: TRBV7-3
CDR3aa: CASSLPGSGTDTQYF
CDR3nt: TGTGCCAGCAGCTTACCCGGGAGCGGCACAGATACGCAGTATTTT

abundance: NA
j_gene: TRBJ2-7
d_gene: TRBD2
v_gene: TRBV18
CDR3aa: CASSPRTSGTLSYEQYF
CDR3nt: TGTGCCAGCTCACCAAGGACTAGCGGGACCCTCTCCTACGAGCAGTACTTC

abundance: NA
j_gene: TRBJ1-3
d_gene: NA
v_gene: TRBV10-3
CDR3aa: CAHSLGGSGNTIYF
CDR3nt: TGTGCCCATTCCCTCGGCGGTTCTGGAAACACCATATATTTT

abundance: NA
j_gene: TRBJ2-1
d_gene: NA
v_gene: TRBV29-1
CDR3aa: CSVGSNEQFF
CDR3nt: TGCAGCGTTGGCTCCAATGAGCAGTTCTTC

abundance: few
j_gene: TRBJ2-5
d_gene: NA
v_gene: TRBV18
CDR3aa: CASSPQGETQYF
CDR3nt: TGTGCCAGCTCACCACAGGGGGAGACCCAGTACTTC

abundance: NA
j_gene: TRBJ1-2
d_gene: TRBD1
v_gene: TRBV18
CDR3aa: CASSPNRGAETYGYTF
CDR3nt: TGTGCCAGCTCACCGAACAGGGGGGCGGAAACCTATGGCTACACCTTC

abundance: NA
j_gene: TRBJ1-2
d_gene: NA
v_gene: TRBV7-9
CDR3aa: CASADSNYGYTF
CDR3nt: TGTGCCAGCGCGGATTCGAACTATGGCTACACCTTC

abundance: NA
j_gene: TRBJ1-2
d_gene: NA
v_gene: TRBV30
CDR3aa: CAWSAQGSGYTF
CDR3nt: TGTGCCTGGAGTGCCCAGGGGAGTGGCTACACCTTC

abundance: few
j_gene: TRBJ1-4
d_gene: TRBD1
v_gene: TRBV11-2
CDR3aa: CASSSGPGQPNEKLFF
CDR3nt: TGTGCCAGCAGCTCAGGCCCGGGACAGCCTAATGAAAAACTGTTTTTT

abundance: NA
j_gene: TRBJ1-4
d_gene: NA
v_gene: TRBV4-1
CDR3aa: CASSQGGNREKLFF
CDR3nt: TGCGCCAGCAGCCAAGGGGGGAATCGGGAAAAACTGTTTTTT

abundance: NA
j_gene: TRBJ2-7
d_gene: TRBD1
v_gene: TRBV14
CDR3aa: CASSRNRDRDTYEQYF
CDR3nt: TGTGCCAGCAGCAGAAACCGGGACAGGGACACCTACGAGCAGTACTTC

abundance: NA
j_gene: TRBJ2-3
d_gene: TRBD2
v_gene: TRBV29-1
CDR3aa: CSVAGTSGRTDTQYF
CDR3nt: TGCAGCGTTGCCGGGACTAGCGGGAGAACAGATACGCAGTATTTT

abundance: NA
j_gene: TRBJ2-2
d_gene: NA
v_gene: TRBV6-6
CDR3aa: CATSGGSTGELFF
CDR3nt: TGTGCCACCTCGGGGGGCAGCACCGGGGAGCTGTTTTTT

abundance: once
j_gene: TRBJ2-7
d_gene: TRBD2
v_gene: TRBV28
CDR3aa: CASSETSGSHEQYF
CDR3nt: TGTGCCAGCAGTGAGACTAGCGGGAGCCACGAGCAGTACTTC

abundance: NA
j_gene: TRBJ2-5
d_gene: NA
v_gene: TRBV7-8
CDR3aa: CASRRTAQETQYF
CDR3nt: TGTGCCAGCAGGAGGACAGCACAAGAGACCCAGTACTTC

abundance: NA
j_gene: TRBJ2-7
d_gene: TRBD2
v_gene: TRBV9
CDR3aa: CASSETSGLDEQYF
CDR3nt: TGTGCCAGCAGCGAGACTAGCGGGCTCGACGAGCAGTACTTC

abundance: NA
j_gene: TRBJ1-1
d_gene: NA
v_gene: TRBV19
CDR3aa: CASNPSGGTPGAEAFF
CDR3nt: TGTGCCAGCAACCCCAGTGGTGGAACCCCTGGGGCTGAAGCTTTCTTT

abundance: NA
j_gene: TRBJ1-2
d_gene: NA
v_gene: TRBV14
CDR3aa: CASSQVPGLHGYTF
CDR3nt: TGTGCCAGCAGCCAAGTTCCAGGTTTGCATGGCTACACCTTC

abundance: NA
j_gene: TRBJ1-1
d_gene: NA
v_gene: TRBV14
CDR3aa: CASKGQLNTEAFF
CDR3nt: TGTGCCAGCAAAGGACAGCTGAACACTGAAGCTTTCTTT

abundance: NA
j_gene: TRBJ2-7
d_gene: NA
v_gene: TRBV4-2
CDR3aa: CASSVPGGVYEQYF
CDR3nt: TGTGCCAGCAGCGTTCCAGGTGGGGTATACGAGCAGTACTTC

abundance: NA
j_gene: TRBJ2-3
d_gene: TRBD2
v_gene: TRBV10-2
CDR3aa: CASKGLAPTDTQYF
CDR3nt: TGCGCCAGCAAGGGACTAGCACCCACAGATACGCAGTATTTT

abundance: NA
j_gene: TRBJ2-2
d_gene: NA
v_gene: TRBV27
CDR3aa: CASSPKQSGELFF
CDR3nt: TGTGCCAGCAGCCCCAAACAGTCCGGGGAGCTGTTTTTT

abundance: once
j_gene: TRBJ2-5
d_gene: NA
v_gene: TRBV7-7
CDR3aa: CASSLGAFPQETQYF
CDR3nt: TGTGCTAGCAGCTTAGGAGCGTTTCCCCAAGAGACCCAGTACTTC

abundance: NA
j_gene: TRBJ2-7
d_gene: NA
v_gene: TRBV7-9
CDR3aa: CASSSTGGIGYEQYF
CDR3nt: TGTGCCAGCAGCTCCACCGGCGGGATCGGCTACGAGCAGTACTTC

abundance: once
j_gene: TRBJ1-4
d_gene: NA
v_gene: TRBV28
CDR3aa: CASRDLLEANEKLFF
CDR3nt: TGTGCCAGCAGGGATTTACTCGAGGCTAATGAAAAACTGTTTTTT

abundance: NA
j_gene: TRBJ1-1
d_gene: TRBD1
v_gene: TRBV11-2
CDR3aa: CASSRDGTGHTEAFF
CDR3nt: TGTGCCAGCAGCAGAGACGGGACAGGGCACACTGAAGCTTTCTTT